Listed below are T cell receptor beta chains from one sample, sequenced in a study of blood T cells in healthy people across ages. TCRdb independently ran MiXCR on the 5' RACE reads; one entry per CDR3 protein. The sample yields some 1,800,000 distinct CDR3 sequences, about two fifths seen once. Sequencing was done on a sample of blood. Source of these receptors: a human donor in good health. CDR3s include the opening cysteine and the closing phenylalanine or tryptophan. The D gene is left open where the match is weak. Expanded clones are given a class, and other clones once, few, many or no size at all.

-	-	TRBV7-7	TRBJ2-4	CASSKDSYSSYNEQYF	TGTGCTAGCAGCAAGGACTCTTACAGCTCCTACAATGAGCAGTACTTC
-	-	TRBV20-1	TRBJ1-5	CSARDGGAVDQPQHF	TGCAGTGCTAGAGATGGGGGGGCGGTCGATCAGCCCCAGCATTTT
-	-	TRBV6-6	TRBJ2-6	CAGGAEASGANVLTF	TGTGCCGGGGGGGCGGAGGCTTCTGGGGCCAACGTCCTGACTTTC
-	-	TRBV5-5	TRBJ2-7	CASSLLSSPYEQYF	TGTGCCAGCAGCTTGTTATCAAGCCCCTACGAGCAGTACTTC
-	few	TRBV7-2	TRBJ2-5	CASSVRRIQETQYF	TGTGCCAGCAGCGTCCGGCGGATCCAAGAGACCCAGTACTTC
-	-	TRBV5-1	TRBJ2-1	CASSFIINGQFF	TGCGCCAGCAGCTTTATCATCAATGGGCAGTTCTTC
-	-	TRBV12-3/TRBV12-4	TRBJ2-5	CASRHRDSQETQYF	TGTGCCAGCCGCCACCGGGACTCACAAGAGACCCAGTACTTC
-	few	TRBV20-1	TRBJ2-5	CSALTWYQETQYF	TGCAGTGCTCTTACATGGTACCAAGAGACCCAGTACTTC
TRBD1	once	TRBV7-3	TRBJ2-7	CVSSLLGGGEQYF	TGTGTCAGCAGCTTATTAGGGGGCGGCGAGCAGTACTTC
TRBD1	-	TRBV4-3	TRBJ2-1	CASSQGPGQEGYEQFF	TGCGCCAGCAGCCAAGGGCCGGGACAGGAAGGGTACGAGCAGTTCTTC
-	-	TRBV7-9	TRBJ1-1	CATESGGEGGNTEAFF	TGTGCCACCGAGTCCGGAGGGGAAGGGGGGAACACTGAAGCTTTCTTT
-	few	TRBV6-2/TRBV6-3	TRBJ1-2	CASSPQGGAYGYTF	TGTGCCAGCAGTCCTCAGGGAGGAGCCTATGGCTACACCTTC
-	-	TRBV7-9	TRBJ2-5	CASSLSARWVETQYF	TGTGCCAGCAGCTTATCAGCACGTTGGGTAGAGACCCAGTACTTC
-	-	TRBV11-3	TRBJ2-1	CASSLHGQGNEQFF	TGTGCCAGCAGCTTACATGGCCAGGGCAATGAGCAGTTCTTC
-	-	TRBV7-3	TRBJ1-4	CASSLTSKGGLNEKLFF	TGTGCCAGCAGCTTAACTAGCAAGGGAGGCCTTAATGAAAAACTGTTTTTT
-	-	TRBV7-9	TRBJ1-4	CASSRDFGKPFF	TGTGCCAGCAGCCGGGACTTCGGAAAACCGTTTTTT
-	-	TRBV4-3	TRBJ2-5	CASSQETGRNEQYF	TGCGCCAGCAGCCAAGAGACAGGGAGGAATGAGCAGTACTTC
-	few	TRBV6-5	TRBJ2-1	CASSYSSLYNEQFF	TGTGCCAGCAGTTACTCATCCCTTTACAATGAGCAGTTCTTC
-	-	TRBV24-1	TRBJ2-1	CATSDFRGSDNEQFF	TGTGCCACCAGTGATTTTAGGGGGAGCGACAATGAGCAGTTCTTC
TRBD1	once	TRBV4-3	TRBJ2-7	CAGSPGTGVYEQYF	TGCGCCGGCAGCCCGGGGACAGGGGTCTACGAGCAGTACTTC
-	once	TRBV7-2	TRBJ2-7	CASSLNAGAGAYEQYF	TGTGCCAGCAGCTTAAACGCGGGGGCAGGGGCCTACGAGCAGTACTTC
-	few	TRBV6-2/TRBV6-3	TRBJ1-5	CANSNGAGNQPQHF	TGTGCCAACAGCAACGGGGCAGGGAATCAGCCCCAGCATTTT
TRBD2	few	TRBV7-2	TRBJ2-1	CASSSTSGGGNEQFF	TGTGCCAGCAGCTCTACTAGCGGGGGGGGGAATGAGCAGTTCTTC
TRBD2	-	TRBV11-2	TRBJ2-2	CASSKNLAGGIIGELFF	TGTGCCAGCAGCAAGAATTTAGCGGGGGGAATCATCGGGGAGCTGTTTTTT
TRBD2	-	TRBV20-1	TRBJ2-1	CSALSQRGVYNEQFF	TGCAGTGCCTTGAGCCAGCGGGGGGTTTACAATGAGCAGTTCTTC
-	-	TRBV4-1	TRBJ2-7	CASSPTDGYEQYF	TGCGCCAGCAGCCCTACCGACGGCTACGAGCAGTACTTC
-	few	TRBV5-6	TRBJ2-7	CASSLATTVNYEQYF	TGTGCCAGCAGCTTAGCAACGACAGTCAACTACGAGCAGTACTTC
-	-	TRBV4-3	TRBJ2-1	CASSQEFSASNEQFF	TGCGCCAGCAGCCAAGAATTCTCAGCGAGCAATGAGCAGTTCTTC
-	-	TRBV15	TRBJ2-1	CATSREVGGGNEQFF	TGTGCCACCAGCAGAGAGGTCGGGGGTGGGAATGAGCAGTTCTTC
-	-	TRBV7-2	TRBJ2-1	CASSPRPWSNEQFF	TGTGCCAGCAGCCCCAGGCCATGGAGCAATGAGCAGTTCTTC
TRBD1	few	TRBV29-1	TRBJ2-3	CSVGYRGGTDTQYF	TGCAGCGTCGGTTACAGGGGAGGCACAGATACGCAGTATTTT
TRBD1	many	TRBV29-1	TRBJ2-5	CSAGQEETQYF	TGCAGCGCCGGACAGGAGGAGACCCAGTACTTC
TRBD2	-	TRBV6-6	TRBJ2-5	CASSYHLAGAYQETQYF	TGTGCCAGCAGTTACCACTTAGCGGGGGCCTACCAAGAGACCCAGTACTTC
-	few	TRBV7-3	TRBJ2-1	CASSRIRGQYNEQFF	TGTGCCAGCAGTCGGATCAGGGGCCAATACAATGAGCAGTTCTTC
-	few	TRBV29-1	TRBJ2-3	CSVELVPDAQYF	TGCAGCGTTGAACTGGTGCCAGATGCGCAGTATTTT
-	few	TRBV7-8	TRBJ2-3	CASSPTWIETDTQYF	TGTGCCAGCAGCCCAACTTGGATTGAGACAGATACGCAGTATTTT
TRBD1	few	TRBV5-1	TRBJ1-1	CASSLTQGARINEAFF	TGCGCCAGCAGCTTAACACAGGGGGCTCGGATTAATGAAGCTTTCTTT
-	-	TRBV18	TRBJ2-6	CASSPVGSGANVLTF	TGTGCCAGCTCACCGGTGGGTTCTGGGGCCAACGTCCTGACTTTC
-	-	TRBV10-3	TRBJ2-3	CAITITVGDTQYF	TGTGCCATCACCATCACCGTGGGAGATACGCAGTATTTT
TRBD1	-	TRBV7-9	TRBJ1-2	CASTRMGQDYGYTF	TGTGCCAGCACCCGAATGGGACAGGACTATGGCTACACCTTC
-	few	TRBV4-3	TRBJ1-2	CASSLSRTDLNYGYTF	TGCGCCAGCAGCTTATCACGGACAGACCTTAACTATGGCTACACCTTC
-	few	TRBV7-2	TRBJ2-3	CASSFRSAGGGDTQYF	TGTGCCAGCAGCTTCAGGTCGGCTGGAGGAGGGGATACGCAGTATTTT
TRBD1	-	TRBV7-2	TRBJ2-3	CASATQGSTDTQYF	TGTGCCAGCGCCACACAGGGGAGCACAGATACGCAGTATTTT
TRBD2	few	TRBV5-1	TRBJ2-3	CASSVTLAGGADTQYF	TGCGCCAGCAGCGTAACACTAGCGGGGGGAGCAGATACGCAGTATTTT
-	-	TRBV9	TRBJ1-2	CASSVDRWGEYTF	TGTGCCAGCAGCGTAGATAGGTGGGGGGAATACACCTTC
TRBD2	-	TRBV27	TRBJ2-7	CASSLTAPGTSGSYEQYF	TGTGCCAGCAGTTTAACCGCCCCGGGGACTAGCGGTTCCTACGAGCAGTACTTC
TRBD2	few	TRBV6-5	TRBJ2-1	CASSTGLDSYNEQFF	TGTGCCAGCAGTACTGGACTAGATTCCTACAATGAGCAGTTCTTC
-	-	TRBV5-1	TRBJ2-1	CASSFMGGVLGEQFF	TGCGCCAGCAGCTTTATGGGCGGGGTTCTAGGGGAGCAGTTCTTC
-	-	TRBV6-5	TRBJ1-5	CASSRYRDNQPQHF	TGTGCCAGCAGCCGATACAGGGATAATCAGCCCCAGCATTTT
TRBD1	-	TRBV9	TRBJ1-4	CANSAGQGGEKLFF	TGTGCCAACAGCGCGGGACAGGGAGGTGAAAAACTGTTTTTT
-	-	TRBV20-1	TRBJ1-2	CSARDQDGVDYGYTF	TGCAGTGCTAGAGATCAGGACGGGGTAGACTATGGCTACACCTTC
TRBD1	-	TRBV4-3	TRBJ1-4	CASRPRTGGYEKLFF	TGCGCCAGCAGACCACGGACAGGGGGCTATGAAAAACTGTTTTTT
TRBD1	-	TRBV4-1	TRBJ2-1	CASSAQQGLYNEQFF	TGCGCCAGCAGCGCCCAACAGGGGCTTTACAATGAGCAGTTCTTC
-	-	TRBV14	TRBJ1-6	CASSQFHSPLHF	TGTGCCAGCAGCCAATTCCATTCACCCCTCCACTTT
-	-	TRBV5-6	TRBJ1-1	CASSVGPRRENTEAFF	TGTGCCAGCAGCGTGGGACCTCGCAGAGAGAACACTGAAGCTTTCTTT
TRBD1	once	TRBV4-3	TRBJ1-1	CASSRDRDRETEAFF	TGCGCCAGCAGCCGAGACCGGGACAGGGAGACTGAAGCTTTCTTT
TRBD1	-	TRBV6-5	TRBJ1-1	CASRFRTGVTEAFF	TGTGCCAGCAGATTCAGGACAGGGGTGACTGAAGCTTTCTTT
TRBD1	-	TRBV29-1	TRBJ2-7	CSYLDRAHYEQYF	TGCAGCTACCTGGACAGGGCCCACTACGAGCAGTACTTC
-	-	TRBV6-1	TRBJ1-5	CASSEVRGGNQPQHF	TGTGCCAGCAGTGAAGTCAGGGGAGGCAATCAGCCCCAGCATTTT
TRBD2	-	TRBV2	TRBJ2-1	CASSEGAGVYNEQFF	TGTGCCAGCAGTGAAGGGGCGGGGGTCTACAATGAGCAGTTCTTC